This section outlines one TCR beta chain sequence together with its context. The antigen remains undetermined. These data originate in a study of prognosis after radiotherapy for stage I lung cancer. Germline loops: CDR1 SGHRS, CDR2 YFSETQ. The length of the CDR3 is 13 residues. With 4 bases clipped from V and 7 bases from J, the junction kept 7 bases outside the gene matches. Two rounds of multiplex PCR amplified TCR beta CDR3 from genomic DNA. Primers were specific to each TRBV and TRBJ gene in first-round PCR. Via MiXCR, TCRdb re-called the multiplex PCR reads, giving one row per CDR3 protein. The data contain over 10,000 distinct CDR3 sequences, roughly 50% of them singletons. Whole-study results and caveats: The tumor specificity of expanded TCR clones remained undetermined.

This material consisted of PBMCs, taken before or after stereotactic body radiation therapy (not recorded which). This TCR was recovered from a donor aged 50 or older with non-small cell lung cancer. The rearrangement links TRBV5-1 to TRBJ2-7, with TRBD1 matching 8 bases. The CDR3 here is CASSETGAGEQYF. The CDR3 DNA follows: TGCGCCAGCAGCGAGACAGGGGCAGGAGAGCAGTACTTC.